This T cell receptor beta chain derives from a study of T cells in localized non-small cell lung cancer. This table comes from immunoSEQ multiplex PCR, and its TCRdb copy is limited to in-frame clones, with some not included. The data hold tens of thousands of clones, with about 78% observed a single time. Trimming stripped 2 bases from V and 2 bases from J, with 10 bases between. Germline values: CDR1 SGHNT, CDR2 YENEEA. This CDR3 contains 15 residues. Sequenced here: peripheral blood, sampled before any cancer treatment. The V and J genes are TRBV11-3 and TRBJ1-3; D gene uncertain. The TCR comes from a male donor at least 60 years old with stage II squamous cell lung carcinoma. The DNA of the CDR3 is TGTGCCAGCAGCTTAAGGCTGGCCACTGGAAACACCATATATTTT. Amino acid sequence: CASSLRLATGNTIYF.